This entry describes one TCR beta chain. Its antigen is unknown. V lost 0 bases and J 2 bases, leaving 10 bases between the germline ends. This CDR3 has 15 residues. Germline V gene data show CDR1 as LGHNA and CDR2 as YSLEER. The sample belongs to a study of T cell responses to AZD1222 COVID-19 vaccine. Findings and limits, study-wide: Females outnumbered males among donors, who were mostly white British; clonal diversity was possibly underestimated.

Libraries were prepared by immunoSEQ multiplex PCR; TCRdb keeps only in-frame clonotypes and omits some of them. The table lists some 160,000 clones, around 90% of them singletons. This chain links TRBV4-3 with TRBJ1-1; D unresolved. This clonotype was obtained from an adult in good health. The sample in question was peripheral blood, obtained on day 0 of AZD1222 vaccination. CDR3 bases: TGCGCCAGCAGCCAAGATTTGAACGGAAACACTGAAGCTTTCTTT. Protein: CASSQDLNGNTEAFF.